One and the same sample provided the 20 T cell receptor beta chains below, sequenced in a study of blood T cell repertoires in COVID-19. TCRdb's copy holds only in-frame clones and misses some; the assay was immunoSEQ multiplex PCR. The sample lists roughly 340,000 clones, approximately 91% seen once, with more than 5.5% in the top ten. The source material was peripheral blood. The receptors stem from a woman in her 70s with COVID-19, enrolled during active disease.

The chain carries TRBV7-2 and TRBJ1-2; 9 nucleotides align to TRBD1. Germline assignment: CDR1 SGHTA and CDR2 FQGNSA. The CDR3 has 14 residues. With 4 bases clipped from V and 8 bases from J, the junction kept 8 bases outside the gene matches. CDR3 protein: CASSSGTGLRGYTF. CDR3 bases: TGTGCCAGCAGCTCCGGGACAGGGCTGCGGGGCTACACCTTC. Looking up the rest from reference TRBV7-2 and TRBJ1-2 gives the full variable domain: GAGVSQSPSNKVTEKGKDVELRCDPISGHTALYWYRQSLGQGLEFLIYFQGNSAPDKSGLPSDRFSAERTGGSVSTLTIQRTQQEDSAVYLCASSSGTGLRGYTFGSGTRLTVV.

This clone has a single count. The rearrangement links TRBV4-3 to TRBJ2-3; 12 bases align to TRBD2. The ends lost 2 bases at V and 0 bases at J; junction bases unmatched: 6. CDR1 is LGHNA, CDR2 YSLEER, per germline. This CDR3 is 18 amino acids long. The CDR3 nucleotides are TGCGCCAGCAGCCAACTGACTAGCGGGGGCCTTAGCACAGATACGCAGTATTTT. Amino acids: CASSQLTSGGLSTDTQYF.

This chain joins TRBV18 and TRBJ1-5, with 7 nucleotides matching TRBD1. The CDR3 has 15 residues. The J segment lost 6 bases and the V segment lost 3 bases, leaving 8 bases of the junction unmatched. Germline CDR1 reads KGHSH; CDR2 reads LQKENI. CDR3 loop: CASSPLSGGGQPQHF. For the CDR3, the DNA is TGTGCCAGCTCACCGCTCTCAGGGGGAGGTCAGCCCCAGCATTTT. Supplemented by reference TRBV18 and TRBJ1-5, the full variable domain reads NAGVMQNPRHLVRRRGQEARLRCSPMKGHSHVYWYRQLPEEGLKFMVYLQKENIIDESGMPKERFSAEFPKEGPSILRIQQVVRGDSAAYFCASSPLSGGGQPQHFGDGTRLSIL.

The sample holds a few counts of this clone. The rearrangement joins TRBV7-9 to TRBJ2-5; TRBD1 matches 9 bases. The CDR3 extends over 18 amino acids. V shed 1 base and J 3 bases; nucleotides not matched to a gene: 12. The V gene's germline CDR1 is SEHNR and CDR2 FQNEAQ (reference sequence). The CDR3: CASSLGWTGEFKKETQYF. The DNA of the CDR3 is TGTGCCAGCAGCTTAGGGTGGACAGGGGAATTCAAGAAAGAGACCCAGTACTTC.

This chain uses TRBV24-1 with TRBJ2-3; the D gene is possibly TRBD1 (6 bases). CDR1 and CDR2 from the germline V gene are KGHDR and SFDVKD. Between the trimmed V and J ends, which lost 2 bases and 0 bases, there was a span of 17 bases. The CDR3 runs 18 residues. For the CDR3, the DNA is TGTGCCACCAGTGATTGGGGCCCAGGGGACCCTAGCACAGATACGCAGTATTTT. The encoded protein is CATSDWGPGDPSTDTQYF.

The CDR3, as DNA: TGCAGTGCTAGTTCTAGCGGGGGTTGGGAGACCCAGTACTTC. This translates into CSASSSGGWETQYF. The V and J genes are TRBV20-1 and TRBJ2-5, with TRBD2 identical over 10 bases. With 3 bases clipped from V and 5 bases from J, the junction kept 6 bases outside the gene matches. CDR1 and CDR2 (germline): DFQATT, SNEGSKA (reference sequence). The CDR3 totals 14 residues.

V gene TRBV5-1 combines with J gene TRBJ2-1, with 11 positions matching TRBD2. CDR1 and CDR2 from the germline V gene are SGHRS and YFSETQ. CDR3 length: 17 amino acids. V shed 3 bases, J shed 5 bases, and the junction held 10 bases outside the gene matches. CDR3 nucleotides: TGCGCCAGCAGCTCGGAACTAGCGGGGGTACTTAACAATGAGCAGTTCTTC. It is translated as CASSSELAGVLNNEQFF.

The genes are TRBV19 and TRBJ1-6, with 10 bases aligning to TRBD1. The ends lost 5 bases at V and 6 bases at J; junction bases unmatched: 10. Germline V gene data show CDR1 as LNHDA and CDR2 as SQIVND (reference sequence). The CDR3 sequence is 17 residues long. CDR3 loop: CASSPDRGLQPNSPLHF. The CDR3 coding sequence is TGTGCCAGTAGTCCCGACAGGGGGCTTCAACCTAATTCACCCCTCCACTTT. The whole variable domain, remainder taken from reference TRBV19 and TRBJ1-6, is DGGITQSPKYLFRKEGQNVTLSCEQNLNHDAMYWYRQDPGQGLRLIYYSQIVNDFQKGDIAEGYSVSREKKESFPLTVTSAQKNPTAFYLCASSPDRGLQPNSPLHFGNGTRLTVT.

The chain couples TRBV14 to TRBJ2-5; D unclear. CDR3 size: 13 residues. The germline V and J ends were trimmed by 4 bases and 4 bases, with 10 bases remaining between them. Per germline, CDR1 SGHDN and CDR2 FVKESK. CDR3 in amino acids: CASSPTVSETQYF. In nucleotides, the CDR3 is TGTGCCAGCAGCCCAACGGTTTCAGAGACCCAGTACTTC.

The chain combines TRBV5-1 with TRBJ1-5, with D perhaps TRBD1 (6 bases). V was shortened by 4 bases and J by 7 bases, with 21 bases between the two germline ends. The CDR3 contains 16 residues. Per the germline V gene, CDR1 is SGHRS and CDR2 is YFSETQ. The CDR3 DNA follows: TGCGCCAGCAGCCCTGGGGGACCCTCGACAGGACAGCCCCAGCATTTT. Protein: CASSPGGPSTGQPQHF.

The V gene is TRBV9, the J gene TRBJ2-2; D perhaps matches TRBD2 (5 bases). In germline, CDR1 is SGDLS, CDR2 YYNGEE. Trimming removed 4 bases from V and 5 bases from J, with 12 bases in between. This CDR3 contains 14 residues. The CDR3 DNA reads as TGTGCCAGCAGCAACGCGCGAGGGACCGGGGAGCTGTTTTTT. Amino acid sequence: CASSNARGTGELFF.

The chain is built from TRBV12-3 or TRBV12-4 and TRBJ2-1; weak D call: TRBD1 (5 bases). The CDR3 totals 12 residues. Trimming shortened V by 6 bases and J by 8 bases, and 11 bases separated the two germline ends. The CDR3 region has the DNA TGTGCCAGCAGGGGGCGTAGTGATGAGCAGTTCTTC. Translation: CASRGRSDEQFF.

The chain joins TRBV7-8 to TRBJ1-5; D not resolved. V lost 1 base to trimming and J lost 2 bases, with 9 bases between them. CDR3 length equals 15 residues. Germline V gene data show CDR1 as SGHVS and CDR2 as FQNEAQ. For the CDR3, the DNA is TGTGCCAGCAGCTTAGACACCCTGGGCAATCAGCCCCAGCATTTT. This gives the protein CASSLDTLGNQPQHF.

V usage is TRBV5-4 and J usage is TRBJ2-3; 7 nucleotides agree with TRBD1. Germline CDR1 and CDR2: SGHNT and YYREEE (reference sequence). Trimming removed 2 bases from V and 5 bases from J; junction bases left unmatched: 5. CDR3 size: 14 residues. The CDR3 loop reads CASSLTGVGDTQYF. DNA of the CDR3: TGTGCCAGCAGCTTAACAGGGGTGGGAGATACGCAGTATTTT. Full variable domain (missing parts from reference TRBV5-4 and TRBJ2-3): ETGVTQSPTHLIKTRGQQVTLRCSSQSGHNTVSWYQQALGQGPQFIFQYYREEENGRGNFPPRFSGLQFPNYSSELNVNALELDDSALYLCASSLTGVGDTQYFGPGTRLTVL.

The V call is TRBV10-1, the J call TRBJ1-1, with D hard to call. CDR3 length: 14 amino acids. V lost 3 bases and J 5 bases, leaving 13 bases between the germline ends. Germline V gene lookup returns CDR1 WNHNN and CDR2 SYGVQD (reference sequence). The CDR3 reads CASSETRLGTEAFF. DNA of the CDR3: TGCGCCAGCAGTGAAACGAGGCTGGGTACTGAAGCTTTCTTT.

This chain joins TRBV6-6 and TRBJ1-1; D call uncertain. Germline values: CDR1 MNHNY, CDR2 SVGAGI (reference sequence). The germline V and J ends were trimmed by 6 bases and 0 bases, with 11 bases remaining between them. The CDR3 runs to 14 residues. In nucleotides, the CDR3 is TGTGCCAGCAGGTCCCGCGACATGAACACTGAAGCTTTCTTT. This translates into CASRSRDMNTEAFF.

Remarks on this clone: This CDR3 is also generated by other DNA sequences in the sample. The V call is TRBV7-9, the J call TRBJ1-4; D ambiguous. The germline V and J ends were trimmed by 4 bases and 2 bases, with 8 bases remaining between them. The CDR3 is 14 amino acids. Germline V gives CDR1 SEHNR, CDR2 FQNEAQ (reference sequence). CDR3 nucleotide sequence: TGTGCCAGCAGCTCAGGACTTACTAATGAAAAACTGTTTTTT. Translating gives CASSSGLTNEKLFF. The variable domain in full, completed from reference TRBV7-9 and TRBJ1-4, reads DTGVSQNPRHKITKRGQNVTFRCDPISEHNRLYWYRQTLGQGPEFLTYFQNEAQLEKSRLLSDRFSAERPKGSFSTLEIQRTEQGDSAMYLCASSSGLTNEKLFFGSGTQLSVL.

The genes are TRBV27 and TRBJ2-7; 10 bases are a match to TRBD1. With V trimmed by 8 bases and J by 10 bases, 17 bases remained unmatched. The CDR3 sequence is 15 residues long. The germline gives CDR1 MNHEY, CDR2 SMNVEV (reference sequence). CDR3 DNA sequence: TGTGCCAGCCGTACAAACGGCGGGACAGGGGCGAGTCAGTACTTC. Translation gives CASRTNGGTGASQYF.

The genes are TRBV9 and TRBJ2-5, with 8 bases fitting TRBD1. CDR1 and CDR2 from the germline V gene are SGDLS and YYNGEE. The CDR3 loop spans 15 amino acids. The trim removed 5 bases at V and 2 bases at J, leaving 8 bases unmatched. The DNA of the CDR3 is TGTGCCAGCAGTCCACGGACAGGGACACAAGAGACCCAGTACTTC. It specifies CASSPRTGTQETQYF.

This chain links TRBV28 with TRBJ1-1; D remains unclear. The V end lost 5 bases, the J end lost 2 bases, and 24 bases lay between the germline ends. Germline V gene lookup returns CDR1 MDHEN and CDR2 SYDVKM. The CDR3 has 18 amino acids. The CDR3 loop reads CASSKVLRTPRRNTEAFF. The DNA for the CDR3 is TGTGCCAGCAGTAAGGTCTTGCGGACTCCCCGTAGAAACACTGAAGCTTTCTTT.